This T cell receptor (beta chain) was identified during a study of blood T cells in healthy people across ages. Whole-study context: T cells yielded about one barcoded beta molecule per two cells through template switching. Whole-study findings and limits: While age rose, TCR beta diversity per million T cells dropped in a roughly linear way.

A sample-barcoded 5' primer and a J-beta primer mix were used in a second PCR of about 6 to 12 cycles. TCRdb passed the 5' RACE reads through MiXCR, listing each CDR3 protein once. This sample has fewer than 900,000 distinct CDR3 sequences, with 43% found just once. This clonotype was seen more than once but under ten times. Its antigen is unknown. Germline V gene data show CDR1 as SGHDN and CDR2 as FVKESK. V lost 1 base and J lost 5, with 15 bases in between. This CDR3 is 16 amino acids long. Sequencing was carried out using blood. This receptor was identified in a woman aged 60-75 years in good health. The chain employs TRBV14 and TRBJ2-1; D is undetermined. CDR3 sequence: CASSQARRQFDNEQFF. The CDR3 region has the DNA TGTGCCAGCAGCCAAGCCCGTCGGCAGTTTGACAATGAGCAGTTCTTC. Full variable domain (missing parts from reference TRBV14 and TRBJ2-1): EAGVTQFPSHSVIEKGQTVTLRCDPISGHDNLYWYRRVMGKEIKFLLHFVKESKQDESGMPNNRFLAERTGGTYSTLKVQPAELEDSGVYFCASSQARRQFDNEQFFGPGTRLTVL.